These T cell receptor beta chains were read from a single sample in a study of T-cell reconstitution after alpha-beta-depleted transplantation in children. TCRdb itself ran the PCR reads through MiXCR, one entry per CDR3 protein. This sample yields a few hundred thousand distinct CDR3 sequences, of which approximately 10% are seen a single time; roughly 2.5% belongs to the top ten. The sample was PBMCs from the stem cell graft donor, taken from the stem cell graft. The receptor source for this set is a human donor who donated a stem cell graft to a child with acute lymphoblastic leukemia. CDR3s include the opening cysteine and the closing phenylalanine or tryptophan. D genes are given only for firm matches. Some rows mark clone size as missing; the rest say once, few, many or name a class of expanded clone.

cdr3_length d_call clone_size j_call v_call cdr3_aa cdr3_nt
15 NA few TRBJ2-3 TRBV24-1 CATSPTRDRGDTQYF TGTGCCACCTCTCCAACCAGGGATCGTGGGGATACGCAGTATTTT
19 TRBD2 many TRBJ2-1 TRBV5-1 CASGRAWLAGRLSYNEQFF TGCGCCAGCGGAAGGGCCTGGCTAGCGGGACGACTTTCCTACAATGAGCAGTTCTTC
13 NA NA TRBJ2-7 TRBV7-9 CASSSETDYEQYF TGTGCCAGCAGCTCGGAAACGGACTACGAGCAGTACTTC
17 NA NA TRBJ2-1 TRBV5-5 CASSQLGVPSNLNEQFF TGTGCCAGCAGCCAGCTCGGGGTTCCTAGCAACCTCAATGAGCAGTTCTTC
15 NA NA TRBJ1-5 TRBV5-1 CASSFGGGDGQPQHF TGCGCCAGCAGCTTCGGGGGAGGGGATGGGCAGCCCCAGCATTTT
15 TRBD2 NA TRBJ2-7 TRBV7-2 CASSPQSGGAYEQYF TGTGCCAGCAGCCCCCAGAGCGGGGGGGCCTACGAGCAGTACTTC
13 NA NA TRBJ2-3 TRBV10-3 CAIGGDSTDTQYF TGTGCCATCGGCGGGGACTCCACAGATACGCAGTATTTT
14 NA NA TRBJ2-7 TRBV2 CASPPPLAGYEQYF TGTGCCAGCCCCCCGCCATTGGCGGGCTACGAGCAGTACTTC
14 NA many TRBJ2-2 TRBV5-1 CASSPGQNTGELFF TGCGCCAGCAGCCCGGGACAGAACACCGGGGAGCTGTTTTTT
16 TRBD1 few TRBJ2-1 TRBV9 CASSVGQGVSYNEQFF TGTGCCAGCAGCGTAGGACAGGGAGTCTCCTACAATGAGCAGTTCTTC
12 NA NA TRBJ2-2 TRBV28 CASSYQGGELFF TGTGCCAGCAGTTATCAGGGGGGGGAGCTGTTTTTT
17 TRBD2 many TRBJ2-3 TRBV4-3 CASSQDRASGITDTQYF TGCGCCAGCAGCCAAGATCGGGCTAGCGGGATTACAGATACGCAGTATTTT
16 NA few TRBJ2-3 TRBV11-2 CASSLVWSGRTDTQYF TGTGCCAGCAGCTTAGTCTGGAGTGGCAGAACAGATACGCAGTATTTT
13 NA many TRBJ2-5 TRBV4-3 CASSQDWGETQYF TGCGCCAGCAGCCAAGATTGGGGTGAGACCCAGTACTTC
17 NA few TRBJ1-6 TRBV12-3/TRBV12-4 CASSTRSSGRYNSPLHF TGTGCCAGCAGTACCCGGAGTTCGGGCAGATATAATTCACCCCTCCACTTT
17 NA NA TRBJ1-3 TRBV7-9 CASSFNSKGWGGNTIYF TGTGCCAGCAGCTTCAATTCAAAAGGGTGGGGAGGAAACACCATATATTTT
17 TRBD2 few TRBJ2-7 TRBV27 CASSLTRLAGAGYEQYF TGTGCCAGCAGTTTGACGAGATTAGCGGGAGCTGGGTACGAGCAGTACTTC
16 NA NA TRBJ1-2 TRBV4-2 CASSQEGDTANYGYTF TGTGCCAGCAGCCAGGAAGGGGACACAGCTAACTATGGCTACACCTTC
13 NA NA TRBJ2-3 TRBV7-2 CASNSGLTDTQYF TGTGCCAGCAATTCCGGCCTCACAGATACGCAGTATTTT
15 NA NA TRBJ2-1 TRBV30 CAGSAGQSSYNEQFF TGTGCCGGTTCGGCGGGTCAGAGCTCCTACAATGAGCAGTTCTTC
15 NA NA TRBJ2-2 TRBV7-9 CASYLGGTNTGELFF TGTGCCAGCTACCTCGGGGGCACGAACACCGGGGAGCTGTTTTTT
15 NA few TRBJ2-7 TRBV6-1 CASRASPTDPYEQYF TGTGCCAGCCGGGCATCCCCTACGGACCCCTACGAGCAGTACTTC
13 TRBD1 few TRBJ2-5 TRBV5-5 CASRTQGQETQYF TGTGCCAGCAGGACACAGGGGCAAGAGACCCAGTACTTC
16 NA few TRBJ2-6 TRBV7-9 CASSPRMVSGANVLTF TGTGCCAGCAGCCCGCGGATGGTATCTGGGGCCAACGTCCTGACTTTC
16 TRBD2 many TRBJ2-1 TRBV5-1 CASSLEGLAGDNEQFF TGCGCCAGCAGCTTGGAGGGACTAGCGGGAGACAATGAGCAGTTCTTC
10 NA many TRBJ2-7 TRBV29-1 CSVRTYEQYF TGCAGCGTTCGAACCTACGAGCAGTACTTC
13 NA NA TRBJ2-7 TRBV20-1 CSARDLMGYEQYF TGCAGTGCTAGAGATTTGATGGGCTACGAGCAGTACTTC
15 NA few TRBJ2-6 TRBV4-3 CASSQVPSGANVLTF TGCGCCAGCAGCCAAGTGCCTTCTGGGGCCAACGTCCTGACTTTC
16 NA few TRBJ1-4 TRBV27 CASRQTGRLLYEKLFF TGTGCCAGCAGACAGACGGGCCGACTCTTATATGAAAAACTGTTTTTT
15 TRBD1 many TRBJ2-1 TRBV12-3/TRBV12-4 CASSVPGQPYNEQFF TGTGCCAGCAGTGTACCGGGACAGCCATACAATGAGCAGTTCTTC
13 NA NA TRBJ1-1 TRBV3-1 CASSRVANTEAFF TGTGCCAGCAGCCGTGTGGCGAACACTGAAGCTTTCTTT
13 NA NA TRBJ2-1 TRBV2 CASLGSTFNEQFF TGTGCCAGCCTCGGGAGCACGTTCAATGAGCAGTTCTTC
13 NA many TRBJ2-7 TRBV4-2 CASSPTRSYEQYF TGTGCCAGCAGCCCTACTAGATCCTACGAGCAGTACTTC
15 TRBD1 few TRBJ2-5 TRBV20-1 CSARGDRGRGETQYF TGCAGTGCTAGGGGGGACAGGGGGCGCGGGGAGACCCAGTACTTC
15 NA many TRBJ2-2 TRBV5-1 CASSPQGHGTGELFF TGCGCCAGCAGCCCCCAGGGCCATGGCACCGGGGAGCTGTTTTTT
12 NA NA TRBJ2-7 TRBV20-1 CSARVASPREYF TGCAGTGCTAGAGTGGCGAGCCCCCGGGAGTACTTC
16 TRBD2 NA TRBJ2-1 TRBV11-2 CASSWGGLADYNEQFF TGTGCCAGCAGCTGGGGCGGACTAGCGGATTACAATGAGCAGTTCTTC
15 NA NA TRBJ1-5 TRBV27 CASSSFWGGNQPQHF TGTGCCAGCAGTTCTTTTTGGGGCGGCAATCAGCCCCAGCATTTT
14 NA NA TRBJ2-3 TRBV7-2 CASKGVGHTDTQYF TGTGCCAGCAAAGGAGTCGGCCACACAGATACGCAGTATTTT
16 NA few TRBJ2-6 TRBV15 CATSRDLASGANVLTF TGTGCCACCAGCAGAGATTTAGCTTCTGGGGCCAACGTCCTGACTTTC
17 TRBD2 few TRBJ2-7 TRBV7-2 CASSLAGSGRGYYEQYF TGTGCCAGCAGCTTAGCGGGTAGCGGGAGGGGATACTACGAGCAGTACTTC